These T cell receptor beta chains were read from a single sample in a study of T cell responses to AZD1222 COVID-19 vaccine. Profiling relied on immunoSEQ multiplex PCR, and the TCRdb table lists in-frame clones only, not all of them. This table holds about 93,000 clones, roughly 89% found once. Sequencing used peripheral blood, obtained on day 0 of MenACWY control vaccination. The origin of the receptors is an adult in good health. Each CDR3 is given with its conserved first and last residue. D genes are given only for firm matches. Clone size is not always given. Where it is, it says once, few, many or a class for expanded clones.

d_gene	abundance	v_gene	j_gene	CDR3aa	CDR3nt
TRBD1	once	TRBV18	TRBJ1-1	CASSLKATGITEAFF	TGTGCCAGCTCACTCAAAGCGACAGGGATAACTGAAGCTTTCTTT
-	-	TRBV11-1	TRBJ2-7	CASSFQGSYEQYF	TGTGCCAGCAGCTTTCAGGGGTCCTACGAGCAGTACTTC
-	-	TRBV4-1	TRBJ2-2	CASSQNSEDTGELFF	TGCGCCAGCAGCCAGAACAGTGAGGACACCGGGGAGCTGTTTTTT
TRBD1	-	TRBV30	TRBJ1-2	CAWSPRTGNVYGYTF	TGTGCCTGGAGCCCTCGGACAGGGAACGTGTATGGCTACACCTTC
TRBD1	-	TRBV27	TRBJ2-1	CASSSTGGWNEQFF	TGTGCCAGCAGTTCAACAGGGGGATGGAATGAGCAGTTCTTC
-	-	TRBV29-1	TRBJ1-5	CSVTKGLGRNQPQHF	TGCAGCGTTACTAAAGGCTTGGGCCGCAATCAGCCCCAGCATTTT
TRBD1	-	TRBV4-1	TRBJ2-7	CASSQGQGGTYEQYF	TGCGCCAGCAGCCAAGGACAGGGGGGGACCTACGAGCAGTACTTC
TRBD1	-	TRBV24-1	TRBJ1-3	CATSGDGGQTSGNTIYF	TGTGCCACCAGTGGAGATGGGGGACAGACCTCTGGAAACACCATATATTTT
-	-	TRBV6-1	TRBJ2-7	CATTFDLTGLYF	TGTGCCACCACGTTCGACTTAACAGGGTTGTACTTC
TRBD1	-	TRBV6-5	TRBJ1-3	CASSTTGGNTIYF	TGTGCCAGCAGTACGACAGGGGGGAACACCATATATTTT
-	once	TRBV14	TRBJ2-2	CASRYTAGELFF	TGTGCCAGCAGATACACGGCCGGGGAGCTGTTTTTT
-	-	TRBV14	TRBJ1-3	CASSSNSGNTIYF	TGTGCCAGCAGCTCTAACTCTGGAAACACCATATATTTT
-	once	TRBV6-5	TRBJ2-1	CASSYGLTGRNEQFF	TGTGCCAGCAGTTACGGGTTGACAGGGAGGAATGAGCAGTTCTTC
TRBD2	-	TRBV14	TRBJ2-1	CASGRGGTLTNNEQFF	TGTGCCAGCGGGCGGGGGGGAACCCTTACGAACAATGAGCAGTTCTTC